The clone carrying this T cell receptor beta chain was seen ten or more times. Its cognate antigen is unknown. Patients aged 18 to 65 had newly diagnosed hyperthyroidism lasting under 2 months. This specimen belongs to a study of T cells in Graves' hyperthyroidism and ophthalmopathy. The investigators amplified TCR beta CDR3 regions from RNA transcripts. Researchers ran a first-round RT-PCR on the TCR CDR3 using the HTBI primer set. Via MiXCR, TCRdb re-called the multiplex PCR reads, giving one row per CDR3 protein. The profile covers about 570,000 distinct CDR3 sequences, with 13% to 15% appearing a single time and 11% to 15% taken by the ten largest. General study points: The model forecast ophthalmopathy, anticipating it by a median around 6.9 months before onset.

Losses at the gene ends were 7 bases for V and 1 base for J; bases not matched to a gene: 5. The CDR3 is 15 amino acids. The sequenced material came from blood. The source of this sequence is a woman aged 40 to 49 with Graves' hyperthyroidism. The rearrangement joins TRBV6-7 to TRBJ1-1; 11 nucleotides line up with TRBD1. TRBV6-7 is recorded as an ORF, its role being uncertain. The CDR3 sequence is CASKRTGGQNTEAFF. The CDR3 DNA follows: TGTGCCAGCAAAAGGACAGGGGGCCAGAACACTGAAGCTTTCTTT.